This is a list of T cell receptor beta chains from one sample in a study of radiotherapy plus CTLA-4 blockade in lung cancer. This table comes from immunoSEQ multiplex PCR, and its TCRdb copy is limited to in-frame clones, with some not included. The sample lists 81,000 or so clones; approximately 80% were seen once. The input for sequencing was peripheral blood, taken from a patient treated with radiotherapy plus ipilimumab. These receptors were collected from a human donor with non-small cell lung cancer that progressed on radiotherapy plus ipilimumab. Each CDR3 is given with its conserved first and last residue. A D gene is named only where the DNA matches it firmly. Size values are once, few and many counts, or a class for expanded clones, and some rows have none.

J: TRBJ2-5
size: .
D: .
V: TRBV4-2
DNA: TGTGCCAGCAGCCCGCGACTTGGAGAGACCCAGTACTTC
CDR3: CASSPRLGETQYF

J: TRBJ1-2
size: .
D: .
V: TRBV25-1
DNA: TGTGCCAGCAGTCGGACAGTAGGGGGATATGGCTACACCTTC
CDR3: CASSRTVGGYGYTF

J: TRBJ2-3
size: .
D: TRBD2
V: TRBV2
DNA: TGTGCCAGCAGTGCCCCCAGCGGGAGGTCCCCTAGCACAGATACGCAGTATTTT
CDR3: CASSAPSGRSPSTDTQYF

J: TRBJ2-1
size: once
D: TRBD2
V: TRBV11-2
DNA: TGTGCCAGCAGCTTAGCGGGAGGGCGGTACAATGAGCAGTTCTTC
CDR3: CASSLAGGRYNEQFF

J: TRBJ1-3
size: .
D: .
V: TRBV18
DNA: TGTGCCAGCTCGCCCCCGGCTGGAAACACCATATATTTT
CDR3: CASSPPAGNTIYF

J: TRBJ2-5
size: .
D: .
V: TRBV7-6
DNA: TGTGCCAGCGGGGGGCAGCTAGAGACCCAGTACTTC
CDR3: CASGGQLETQYF

J: TRBJ2-2
size: once
D: .
V: TRBV9
DNA: TGTGCCAGCAGCGTAGGGCGGTCAAACACCGGGGAGCTGTTTTTT
CDR3: CASSVGRSNTGELFF

J: TRBJ1-2
size: few
D: TRBD1
V: TRBV6-4
DNA: TGTGCCAGCAGGCGGGACAGCATTTCTAACTATGGCTACACCTTC
CDR3: CASRRDSISNYGYTF

J: TRBJ1-1
size: .
D: .
V: TRBV7-9
DNA: TGTGCCAGCAGCTTAGATAGGGGTACAGGGACGAACACTGAAGCTTTCTTT
CDR3: CASSLDRGTGTNTEAFF

J: TRBJ1-2
size: .
D: .
V: TRBV11-2
DNA: TGTGCCAGCAGCTTAGGTCCGGGGTCGGATGGCTACACCTTC
CDR3: CASSLGPGSDGYTF

J: TRBJ1-5
size: .
D: .
V: TRBV6-5
DNA: TGTGCCAGCAGTTTATCCGAATCTAGCAATCAGCCCCAGCATTTT
CDR3: CASSLSESSNQPQHF

J: TRBJ2-2
size: once
D: .
V: TRBV18
DNA: TGTGCCAGCTCACCACTGACCGGGGAGCTGTTTTTT
CDR3: CASSPLTGELFF

J: TRBJ2-1
size: .
D: .
V: TRBV19
DNA: TGTGCCAGTAGGCCCACCACCTCCAAGGGGGGCGCTTCTTACAATGAGCAGTTCTTC
CDR3: CASRPTTSKGGASYNEQFF

J: TRBJ1-1
size: .
D: .
V: TRBV27
DNA: TGTGCCAGCAGTTGGGAGGGGTATCCAATGGTAAAAGCTTTCTTT
CDR3: CASSWEGYPMVKAFF

J: TRBJ2-3
size: .
D: .
V: TRBV25-1
DNA: TGTGCCAGCAGTGCCACTAGAACGCCCAACACAGATACGCAGTATTTT
CDR3: CASSATRTPNTDTQYF

J: TRBJ1-3
size: once
D: .
V: TRBV28
DNA: TGTGCCAGCAGTTCTGGACTGACCTCTGGAAACACCATATATTTT
CDR3: CASSSGLTSGNTIYF

J: TRBJ1-5
size: .
D: .
V: TRBV7-2
DNA: TGTGCCAGCAGCTTATCGATAGGGGGGAATCAGCCCCAGCATTTT
CDR3: CASSLSIGGNQPQHF

J: TRBJ2-7
size: .
D: TRBD1
V: TRBV6-5
DNA: TGTGCCAGCAGTTTTCTTTCCGACAGGGACGAGCAGTACTTC
CDR3: CASSFLSDRDEQYF

J: TRBJ2-5
size: once
D: TRBD2
V: TRBV11-2
DNA: TGTGCCAGCAGCTTTCTACTAGCGGGGTACCAAGAGACCCAGTACTTC
CDR3: CASSFLLAGYQETQYF

J: TRBJ1-2
size: .
D: .
V: TRBV5-6
DNA: TGTGCCAGCAGCCCTGCGGAGAACTATGGCTACACCTTC
CDR3: CASSPAENYGYTF

J: TRBJ1-6
size: .
D: .
V: TRBV4-3
DNA: TGCGCCAGCAGCCAATCGGTTGGGGGGGCCTATAATTCACCCCTCCACTTT
CDR3: CASSQSVGGAYNSPLHF

J: TRBJ2-1
size: few
D: TRBD2
V: TRBV7-6
DNA: TGTGCCAGCAGCGTAGCCGGGACTAGCGGGATTGGCTCCTACAATGAGCAGTTCTTC
CDR3: CASSVAGTSGIGSYNEQFF

J: TRBJ1-3
size: .
D: .
V: TRBV9
DNA: TGTGCCAGCAGCGGACAGAGAGCCGGGTGGGGAAACACCATATATTTT
CDR3: CASSGQRAGWGNTIYF

J: TRBJ2-1
size: .
D: TRBD1
V: TRBV27
DNA: TGTGCCAGCAGTCGGGACAGTCCACCGGGCAATGAGCAGTTCTTC
CDR3: CASSRDSPPGNEQFF

J: TRBJ2-2
size: .
D: .
V: TRBV7-9
DNA: TGTGCCAGCAACGAAAGGGCAGGGGCTGCCGGGGAGCTGTTTTTT
CDR3: CASNERAGAAGELFF

J: TRBJ1-2
size: .
D: .
V: TRBV7-8
DNA: TGTGCCAGCAGCTTATTCGGTCTATATGACTACACCTTC
CDR3: CASSLFGLYDYTF

J: TRBJ2-3
size: .
D: .
V: TRBV9
DNA: TGTGCCAGCAGCGCCGGACTAACCGCTAGCACAGATACGCAGTATTTT
CDR3: CASSAGLTASTDTQYF

J: TRBJ1-1
size: once
D: .
V: TRBV19
DNA: TGTGCCAGTAGTAACCCATTCCTGAGTTTCGAAGCTTTCTTT
CDR3: CASSNPFLSFEAFF

J: TRBJ2-5
size: .
D: TRBD2
V: TRBV5-5
DNA: TGTGCCAGCAGCTTGGTGACGGGAGGAGAGACCCAGTACTTC
CDR3: CASSLVTGGETQYF

J: TRBJ1-5
size: .
D: .
V: TRBV19
DNA: TGTGCCAGTAGGGGCCGTCTCACCTGGAGCAATCAGCCCCAGCATTTT
CDR3: CASRGRLTWSNQPQHF

J: TRBJ2-1
size: .
D: TRBD2
V: TRBV28
DNA: TGTGCCAGCAGTTTCGCGGGAGGGAATGAGCAGTTCTTC
CDR3: CASSFAGGNEQFF

J: TRBJ2-5
size: once
D: TRBD2
V: TRBV5-1
DNA: TGCGCCAGCAGCTTGGGGACTAGCGGGCATCAAGAGACCCAGTACTTC
CDR3: CASSLGTSGHQETQYF

J: TRBJ2-1
size: .
D: TRBD2
V: TRBV14
DNA: TGTGCCAGCAGCCAAGGGACTAGCGGGAGCATAGGTGAGCAGTTCTTC
CDR3: CASSQGTSGSIGEQFF

J: TRBJ2-1
size: .
D: .
V: TRBV4-3
DNA: TGCGCCAGCAGCCAAGTAGATTACTCCTACAATGAGCAGTTCTTC
CDR3: CASSQVDYSYNEQFF

J: TRBJ2-2
size: .
D: .
V: TRBV27
DNA: TGTGCCAGCAGTCGGCCCCTTGGAGGCACCGGGGAGCTGTTTTTT
CDR3: CASSRPLGGTGELFF